Each of the 22 T cell receptor beta chains below was sequenced from the same sample in a study of technical replicates of blood from a handful of donors. Some clones are missing from TCRdb's copy, which holds only in-frame ones; the method was immunoSEQ multiplex PCR. The sample has over 50,000 clones; about 95% are singletons. Sequencing was carried out using T cells isolated from PBMCs. These receptors all come from a human donor in good health.

This chain connects TRBV28 to TRBJ1-5, with a weak D call TRBD1 (5 bases). CDR1 and CDR2 (germline): MDHEN, SYDVKM. The CDR3 is made up of 12 amino acids. V was pared by 4 bases and J by 5 bases, with 6 bases between. The CDR3 sequence is CASSSGYQPQHF. In DNA form, the CDR3 reads TGTGCCAGCAGTTCAGGGTATCAGCCCCAGCATTTT.

V gene TRBV7-3 combines with J gene TRBJ1-1; D gene uncertain. Germline V gene sequence: CDR1 SGHTA, CDR2 FQGTGA. There are 13 residues in the CDR3. With 5 bases removed from V and 1 base from J, the gap between germline ends came to 8 bases. The CDR3 bases are TGTGCCAGCAGCCCGCCGGGGAACACTGAAGCTTTCTTT. Translating gives CASSPPGNTEAFF.

The chain carries TRBV28 and TRBJ2-1; a weak D match, TRBD1 (5 bases). The CDR3 is made up of 16 amino acids. CDR1 and CDR2 from the germline V gene are MDHEN and SYDVKM. Trimming left V 7 bases short and J 2 bases short, with 18 bases between. The CDR3 sequence: CASTTIGRGPYNEQFF. As DNA, the CDR3 is TGTGCCAGCACCACCATCGGAAGGGGCCCCTACAATGAGCAGTTCTTC.

The gene calls are TRBV5-1 and TRBJ2-3, with D tentatively TRBD2 (6 bases). Germline V gene data show CDR1 as SGHRS and CDR2 as YFSETQ. V lost 0 bases and J lost 2, with 13 bases in between. This CDR3 comprises 16 residues. This chain's CDR3 is CASSLAAGSPTDTQYF. CDR3 DNA sequence: TGCGCCAGCAGCTTGGCCGCCGGGAGCCCCACAGATACGCAGTATTTT.

V and J are TRBV11-1 and TRBJ1-2; TRBD1 agrees at 9 bases. V was clipped by 4 bases and J by 8 bases; unmatched bases: 5. In germline, CDR1 is SGHAT, CDR2 FQDESV (reference sequence). There are 13 residues in the CDR3. The CDR3 coding sequence is TGTGCCAGCAGCTCCCGGGACAGGGACGGCTACACCTTC. Translation gives CASSSRDRDGYTF.

About this clone itself: Different DNA sequences within this sample yield the same CDR3. CDR3 sequence: CASSSGQGSYNEQFF. DNA for the CDR3: TGCGCCAGCAGCTCCGGACAGGGGTCCTACAATGAGCAGTTCTTC. J is TRBJ2-1 and V is TRBV5-1; 9 bases fit TRBD1. CDR3 length equals 15 residues. Trimming cost V 3 bases and J 1 base; bases outside gene matches: 2. The germline V gene encodes CDR1 SGHRS and CDR2 YFSETQ.

CDR3 region: CASSSGVSYEQYF. CDR3 sequence (DNA): TGTGCCAGCAGCAGCGGGGTCTCCTACGAGCAGTACTTC. The chain carries TRBV7-9 and TRBJ2-7; 7 nucleotides align to TRBD2. Per germline, CDR1 SEHNR and CDR2 FQNEAQ (reference sequence). V lost 5 bases and J lost 0; bases outside the gene matches: 1. This CDR3 spans 13 amino acids. Filled out from reference TRBV7-9 and TRBJ2-7, the complete variable domain reads DTGVSQNPRHKITKRGQNVTFRCDPISEHNRLYWYRQTLGQGPEFLTYFQNEAQLEKSRLLSDRFSAERPKGSFSTLEIQRTEQGDSAMYLCASSSGVSYEQYFGPGTRLTVT.

V and J are TRBV29-1 and TRBJ1-1; D unresolved. The CDR3 extends over 14 amino acids. Germline V gene lookup returns CDR1 SQVTM and CDR2 ANQGSEA. The V end was cut by 6 bases, the J end by 2 bases, with 16 bases between. CDR3 loop: CSVNGLDSNTEAFF. In nucleotides, the CDR3 is TGCAGCGTGAACGGACTGGATTCAAACACTGAAGCTTTCTTT.

This clone has a single count. This chain connects TRBV12-5 to TRBJ2-7, with 7 bases matching TRBD2. J gave up 2 bases and V 0 bases, and 7 bases lay outside the gene matches. The CDR3 runs to 16 residues. Germline V CDR1 and CDR2: LGHNT, FRNRAP. CDR3 nucleotides: TGTGCTAGTGGTTTGGTAGAGTTTGGGAGGGCCTACGAGCAGTACTTC. As protein: CASGLVEFGRAYEQYF.

The CDR3 DNA is TGTGCCAGCAGCCTTTCGTCAGGGTACTCCTACGAGCAGTACTTC. This sequence encodes CASSLSSGYSYEQYF. This chain links TRBV5-5 with TRBJ2-7, with D perhaps matching TRBD1 (5 bases). The germline V gene encodes CDR1 SGHKS and CDR2 YYEKEE (reference sequence). There are 15 residues in the CDR3. The ends were cut back, 4 bases at V and 0 bases at J, with 14 bases in the middle.

This clone was found once. CDR3 protein: CSVQTQSGNTIYF. Here the CDR3 DNA reads TGCAGCGTTCAAACCCAGTCTGGAAACACCATATATTTT. This rearrangement joins TRBV29-1 to TRBJ1-3, with no clear D. V shed 5 bases and J shed 1 base, with 9 bases lying between them. The CDR3 loop spans 13 amino acids. Germline CDR1 is SQVTM and CDR2 is ANQGSEA.

The V gene is TRBV9, the J gene TRBJ1-2, with a tentative D call TRBD1 (6 bases). V was clipped by 4 bases and J by 8 bases, with 15 bases between them. CDR1 and CDR2 (germline): SGDLS, YYNGEE. CDR3 length: 13 amino acids. Here the CDR3 reads CASSLRDTSGYTF. Here the CDR3 DNA reads TGTGCCAGCAGCCTCCGGGACACGAGCGGCTACACCTTC.

J is TRBJ2-3 and V is TRBV7-8; weak D call: TRBD2 (6 bases). The germline V gene has CDR1 SGHVS and CDR2 FQNEAQ. The V end lost 1 base, the J end lost 0 bases, and 8 bases lay between the germline ends. The CDR3 loop spans 15 amino acids. CDR3 coding DNA: TGTGCCAGCAGCTTAGTGGGGGGAAGCACAGATACGCAGTATTTT. It translates to CASSLVGGSTDTQYF.

V and J are TRBV29-1 and TRBJ2-7; no clear D gene. V was pared by 2 bases and J by 2 bases, with 10 bases between. The CDR3 loop spans 13 amino acids. In germline, CDR1 is SQVTM, CDR2 ANQGSEA. The CDR3 reads CSVEKTEPYEQYF. As DNA, the CDR3 is TGCAGCGTTGAAAAAACAGAGCCCTACGAGCAGTACTTC.

The chain employs TRBV10-3 and TRBJ1-4; possible D gene TRBD1, 5 bases. The V end lost 10 bases, the J end lost 2 bases, and 11 bases lay between the germline ends. Germline V CDR1 and CDR2: ENHRY, SYGVKD. CDR3 length: 13 residues. For the CDR3, the DNA is TGTGCCACGTCGGGGGAGACTAATGAAAAACTGTTTTTT. Its translation is CATSGETNEKLFF.

This chain connects TRBV18 to TRBJ2-4, with 7 bases identical to TRBD1. The length of the CDR3 is 18 residues. Germline lookup yields CDR1 KGHSH and CDR2 LQKENI. V lost 3 bases, J lost 5 bases, and 16 bases stayed unmatched. CDR3 in DNA: TGTGCCAGCTCACCTGGTGACAGGGTCGCGCTAGGGGAAAACATTCAGTACTTC. It encodes CASSPGDRVALGENIQYF.

The chain joins TRBV5-1 to TRBJ1-4, with 7 bases that match TRBD1. Germline V CDR1 and CDR2: SGHRS, YFSETQ. The CDR3 has 14 amino acids. V lost 4 bases to trimming and J lost 5 bases; unmatched junction nucleotides: 5. The CDR3 nucleotides read TGCGCCAGCAGCCCGGAACAGGGGAATGAAAAACTGTTTTTT. Protein: CASSPEQGNEKLFF.

This chain joins TRBV7-9 and TRBJ2-7; D ambiguous. V lost 3 bases and J lost 0, with 3 bases in between. The germline gives CDR1 SEHNR, CDR2 FQNEAQ (reference sequence). The CDR3 is 12 residues long. CDR3 bases: TGTGCCAGCAGCTTTAGCTCCTACGAGCAGTACTTC. Translated, it gives CASSFSSYEQYF. The variable domain in full, with the rest retrieved from reference TRBV7-9 and TRBJ2-7, is DTGVSQNPRHKITKRGQNVTFRCDPISEHNRLYWYRQTLGQGPEFLTYFQNEAQLEKSRLLSDRFSAERPKGSFSTLEIQRTEQGDSAMYLCASSFSSYEQYFGPGTRLTVT.

The genes are TRBV7-6 and TRBJ2-3; TRBD2 aligns across 9 bases. Trimming took 2 bases from V and 2 from J; bases not matched to a gene: 5. CDR3 length equals 16 residues. The germline V gene encodes CDR1 SGHVS and CDR2 FNYEAQ. The CDR3 sequence: CASSLFPSGATDTQYF. For the CDR3, the DNA is TGTGCCAGCAGCTTATTTCCTAGCGGGGCCACAGATACGCAGTATTTT.

This clone was seen only once. This chain links TRBV5-1 with TRBJ2-1; D is undetermined. This CDR3 is built from 11 residues. In germline, CDR1 is SGHRS, CDR2 YFSETQ. With 0 bases removed from V and 10 bases from J, the gap between germline ends came to 5 bases. The CDR3 DNA reads TGCGCCAGCAGCTTGGACAGCGAGCAGTTCTTC. Protein: CASSLDSEQFF.

This clone was counted a single time. This sequence joins TRBV6-5 and TRBJ1-2; D perhaps matches TRBD1 (5 bases). Germline assignment: CDR1 MNHEY and CDR2 SVGAGI. V was clipped by 2 bases and J by 2 bases, with 15 bases between them. CDR3 length: 16 residues. CDR3 amino acids: CASSYPQGSRNYGYTF. In DNA form, the CDR3 reads TGTGCCAGCAGTTACCCGCAGGGTAGTAGAAACTATGGCTACACCTTC.

This rearrangement joins TRBV18 to TRBJ1-4, with 8 bases identical to TRBD1. Germline CDR1 and CDR2: KGHSH and LQKENI. V shed 5 bases and J 5 bases; nucleotides not matched to a gene: 16. The CDR3 spans 18 residues. The chain's CDR3 is CASSTIFRATGENEKLFF. CDR3 coding DNA: TGTGCCAGCTCAACCATCTTCCGTGCGACAGGGGAGAATGAAAAACTGTTTTTT. The full variable domain, completed using reference TRBV18 and TRBJ1-4, is NAGVMQNPRHLVRRRGQEARLRCSPMKGHSHVYWYRQLPEEGLKFMVYLQKENIIDESGMPKERFSAEFPKEGPSILRIQQVVRGDSAAYFCASSTIFRATGENEKLFFGSGTQLSVL.